A selection of T cell receptor beta chains follows, all from one sample in a study of blood T cell repertoires in COVID-19. Assay used: immunoSEQ multiplex PCR; TCRdb lists only in-frame clones, some missing. The sample lists about 110,000 clones; more than 70% were seen once. Input material: peripheral blood. The receptors stem from a middle-aged man with active or convalescent COVID-19. Each CDR3 is given with its conserved first and last residue. The D gene is left open where the match is weak. Not every row has a clone size; where given, it reads once, few, many or a size class.

size: -
V: TRBV11-3
J: TRBJ2-1
D: TRBD1
CDR3: CASSARTGGYNEQFF
DNA: TGTGCCAGCAGCGCCCGGACAGGGGGCTACAATGAGCAGTTCTTC

size: -
V: TRBV29-1
J: TRBJ2-7
D: -
CDR3: CSVLRGSLTYEQYF
DNA: TGCAGCGTTTTAAGGGGGTCATTAACCTACGAGCAGTACTTC

size: -
V: TRBV5-4
J: TRBJ2-3
D: TRBD2
CDR3: CASSISGSGDTQYF
DNA: TGTGCCAGCAGCATTAGCGGGAGCGGGGATACGCAGTATTTT

size: -
V: TRBV5-3
J: TRBJ2-7
D: TRBD2
CDR3: CARRFSGRHFNLCEQYF
DNA: TGTGCCAGAAGGTTTAGCGGGAGGCATTTCAATCTCTGCGAGCAGTACTTC

size: -
V: TRBV19
J: TRBJ1-1
D: -
CDR3: CASSIVRGTTEAFF
DNA: TGTGCCAGTAGTATAGTTAGGGGAACGACTGAAGCTTTCTTT

size: -
V: TRBV30
J: TRBJ1-5
D: -
CDR3: CAWSISLRERQPQHF
DNA: TGTGCCTGGAGCATTTCCCTAAGGGAGAGACAGCCCCAGCATTTT

size: -
V: TRBV19
J: TRBJ2-2
D: TRBD2
CDR3: CAVYSGRVTGELFF
DNA: TGTGCCGTCTATAGCGGGAGGGTGACCGGGGAGCTGTTTTTT

size: -
V: TRBV5-6
J: TRBJ2-3
D: TRBD2
CDR3: CASSLTTSGVLDTQYF
DNA: TGTGCCAGCAGCCTTACGACTAGCGGGGTCCTCGATACGCAGTATTTT

size: -
V: TRBV23-1
J: TRBJ1-2
D: -
CDR3: CASSQSAGGRGRGYTF
DNA: TGCGCCAGCAGTCAATCTGCGGGGGGCAGAGGCCGTGGCTACACCTTC

size: -
V: TRBV19
J: TRBJ1-5
D: TRBD1
CDR3: CASSRQGRGNQPQHF
DNA: TGTGCCAGTTCCCGACAGGGTCGAGGCAATCAGCCCCAGCATTTT

size: few
V: TRBV28
J: TRBJ1-1
D: -
CDR3: CASTEPGVNTEAFF
DNA: TGTGCCAGCACAGAACCGGGGGTGAACACTGAAGCTTTCTTT

size: -
V: TRBV2
J: TRBJ1-4
D: TRBD1
CDR3: CASKRTGEEKLFF
DNA: TGTGCCAGCAAGAGGACAGGGGAGGAAAAACTGTTTTTT

size: few
V: TRBV2
J: TRBJ2-1
D: -
CDR3: CAREQGPYNEQFF
DNA: TGTGCCAGAGAGCAGGGGCCCTACAATGAGCAGTTCTTC

size: -
V: TRBV19
J: TRBJ2-7
D: -
CDR3: CASSISPLRSSYEQYF
DNA: TGTGCCAGTAGTATTTCCCCACTTCGTAGCTCCTACGAGCAGTACTTC

size: once
V: TRBV5-4
J: TRBJ2-5
D: TRBD1
CDR3: CASSSGQGQETQYF
DNA: TGTGCCAGCAGCTCGGGACAGGGGCAAGAGACCCAGTACTTC

size: -
V: TRBV2
J: TRBJ1-5
D: TRBD1
CDR3: CASSSAPGQGNQPQHF
DNA: TGTGCCAGCAGTTCAGCCCCGGGACAGGGAAATCAGCCCCAGCATTTT

size: -
V: TRBV10-1
J: TRBJ2-3
D: -
CDR3: CASSQGTDTQYF
DNA: TGCGCCAGCAGCCAGGGCACAGATACGCAGTATTTT

size: -
V: TRBV27
J: TRBJ2-1
D: -
CDR3: CASSQRDSYNEQFF
DNA: TGTGCCAGCAGTCAGAGGGACTCCTACAATGAGCAGTTCTTC